This is a list of T cell receptor beta chains from one sample in a study of blood T cells in healthy people across ages. Using its own MiXCR run on the 5' RACE reads, TCRdb lists one record per CDR3 protein. Of roughly 1.9 million distinct CDR3 sequences in the sample, approximately 40% were seen once. The sample comprised blood. The origin of the receptors is a human donor in good health. The conserved cysteine and the conserved F or W are not part of the CDR3 here. Each record gives: D gene, V gene, clone size, CDR3 protein. A D gene is named only where the DNA matches it firmly. Size is stated for part of the rows, as once, few or many counts, or as a class when the clone is expanded.

d_call: TRBD1
v_call: TRBV10-3
clone_size: few
cdr3_aa: AISASGTEETQY

d_call: TRBD1
v_call: TRBV24-1
clone_size: few
cdr3_aa: ATRGQGKRGFTGELF

d_call: NA
v_call: TRBV20-1
clone_size: few
cdr3_aa: SAALWQTAKNIQY

d_call: NA
v_call: TRBV20-1
clone_size: NA
cdr3_aa: SGRGVSGANVLT

d_call: TRBD1
v_call: TRBV28
clone_size: few
cdr3_aa: ASNPDRVRSQY

d_call: NA
v_call: TRBV4-3
clone_size: many
cdr3_aa: ASSYLMGQDAEAF

d_call: TRBD1
v_call: TRBV9
clone_size: NA
cdr3_aa: ASSTQGTGGNYGYT

d_call: NA
v_call: TRBV12-3/TRBV12-4
clone_size: NA
cdr3_aa: ASRSTGTTDTQY

d_call: NA
v_call: TRBV2
clone_size: NA
cdr3_aa: ASSDFIWY

d_call: NA
v_call: TRBV20-1
clone_size: NA
cdr3_aa: SARDRADTQY

d_call: NA
v_call: TRBV28
clone_size: NA
cdr3_aa: ASRFIGQPFLSPLH

d_call: NA
v_call: TRBV12-3/TRBV12-4
clone_size: NA
cdr3_aa: ASSLPDGDEQF

d_call: NA
v_call: TRBV25-1
clone_size: NA
cdr3_aa: ASADFGKGRMF

d_call: NA
v_call: TRBV7-9
clone_size: NA
cdr3_aa: ASSLGTSHTLWGYT

d_call: NA
v_call: TRBV10-2
clone_size: NA
cdr3_aa: ASMLEGFQETQY

d_call: NA
v_call: TRBV7-9
clone_size: NA
cdr3_aa: ASNKDREKLF

d_call: TRBD1
v_call: TRBV5-1
clone_size: once
cdr3_aa: ASSFGQDHNEQF

d_call: NA
v_call: TRBV28
clone_size: few
cdr3_aa: ASTPTAYNEQF

d_call: TRBD1
v_call: TRBV29-1
clone_size: NA
cdr3_aa: SVDGTGDNEQF

d_call: NA
v_call: TRBV12-3/TRBV12-4
clone_size: NA
cdr3_aa: ASSPTEHGYT

d_call: TRBD2
v_call: TRBV20-1
clone_size: NA
cdr3_aa: SARTAGGQFYNEQF

d_call: NA
v_call: TRBV20-1
clone_size: few
cdr3_aa: SVDTTETQY

d_call: TRBD1
v_call: TRBV27
clone_size: few
cdr3_aa: ASSVTGGYSYEQY

d_call: NA
v_call: TRBV4-3
clone_size: few
cdr3_aa: ASSQLGDPNTQY

d_call: NA
v_call: TRBV7-2
clone_size: few
cdr3_aa: ASSSQVGTHHNEQF

d_call: TRBD2
v_call: TRBV6-1
clone_size: NA
cdr3_aa: ASSETPSGGTDTQY

d_call: NA
v_call: TRBV12-3/TRBV12-4
clone_size: few
cdr3_aa: ASSSTSYSYNEQF

d_call: NA
v_call: TRBV20-1
clone_size: NA
cdr3_aa: SVKAEGHTDTQY

d_call: NA
v_call: TRBV11-2
clone_size: NA
cdr3_aa: ASSLRHGNTEAF

d_call: NA
v_call: TRBV15
clone_size: NA
cdr3_aa: ATSRSPLSRVEGGYT

d_call: TRBD1
v_call: TRBV29-1
clone_size: once
cdr3_aa: SFRGQGSAGELF

d_call: NA
v_call: TRBV29-1
clone_size: NA
cdr3_aa: SVAHPVGADTQY